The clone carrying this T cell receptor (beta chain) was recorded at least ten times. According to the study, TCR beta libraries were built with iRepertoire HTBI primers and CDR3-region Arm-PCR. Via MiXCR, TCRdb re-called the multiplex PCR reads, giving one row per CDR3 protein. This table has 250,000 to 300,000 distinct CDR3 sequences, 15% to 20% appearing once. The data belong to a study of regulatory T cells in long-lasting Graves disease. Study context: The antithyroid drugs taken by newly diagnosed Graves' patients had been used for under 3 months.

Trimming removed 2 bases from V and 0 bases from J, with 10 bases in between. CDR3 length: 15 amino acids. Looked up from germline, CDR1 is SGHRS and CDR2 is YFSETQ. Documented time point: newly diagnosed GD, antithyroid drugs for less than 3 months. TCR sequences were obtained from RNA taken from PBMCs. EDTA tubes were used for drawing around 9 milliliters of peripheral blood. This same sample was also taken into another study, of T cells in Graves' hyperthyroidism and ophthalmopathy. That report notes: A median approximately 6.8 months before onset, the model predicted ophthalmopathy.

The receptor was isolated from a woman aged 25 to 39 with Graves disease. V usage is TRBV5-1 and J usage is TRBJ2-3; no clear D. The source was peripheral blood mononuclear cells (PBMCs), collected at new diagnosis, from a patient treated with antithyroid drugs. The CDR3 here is CASSLGVGSTDTQYF. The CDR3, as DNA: TGCGCCAGCAGCTTAGGCGTCGGTAGCACAGATACGCAGTATTTT.